This is a list of T cell receptor beta chains from one sample in a study of blood T cell repertoires in COVID-19. Sequencing used immunoSEQ multiplex PCR; TCRdb keeps in-frame clones, though not all of them. Of 150,000 to 200,000 clones listed, approximately 82% are singletons. Sequencing used peripheral blood. Receptor source: a human donor with acute or convalescent COVID-19. The donor label of this sample is uncertain. CDR3s include the opening cysteine and the closing phenylalanine or tryptophan. The D gene is left open where the match is weak. Clone size is given for some rows only: seen once, a few or many times, or a class if the clone is expanded.

clone_size j_call d_call v_call cdr3_aa cdr3_nt
NA TRBJ1-5 NA TRBV12-3/TRBV12-4 CASSRRDNQPQHF TGTGCCAGCAGTCGTCGAGACAATCAGCCCCAGCATTTT
once TRBJ2-3 TRBD2 TRBV19 CASSMDGLAGGSTDTQYF TGTGCCAGTAGTATGGATGGACTAGCGGGGGGAAGCACAGATACGCAGTATTTT
NA TRBJ1-1 NA TRBV29-1 CSVRPQGAGAEAFF TGCAGCGTTAGGCCACAGGGAGCGGGGGCTGAAGCTTTCTTT
NA TRBJ2-2 NA TRBV18 CASSPRETLVGELFF TGTGCCAGCTCACCACGGGAGACTTTAGTCGGGGAGCTGTTTTTT
once TRBJ2-3 NA TRBV5-1 CASSIGTRRTDTQYF TGCGCCAGCAGCATCGGGACTCGTCGCACAGATACGCAGTATTTT
NA TRBJ2-1 TRBD2 TRBV7-7 CASSPRSGSSYNEQFF TGTGCCAGCAGCCCCCGTAGCGGGAGCTCCTACAATGAGCAGTTCTTC
NA TRBJ2-5 TRBD1 TRBV18 CASSPGTDPRETQYF TGTGCCAGCTCACCAGGGACAGACCCACGGGAGACCCAGTACTTC
NA TRBJ1-1 NA TRBV25-1 CASSVLDSLNTEAFF TGTGCCAGCAGTGTGTTGGACAGCCTGAACACTGAAGCTTTCTTT
NA TRBJ1-1 TRBD1 TRBV7-2 CASSFRGQGTEAFF TGTGCCAGCAGCTTCAGGGGGCAAGGCACTGAAGCTTTCTTT
NA TRBJ2-7 TRBD2 TRBV2 CASSVLAGVYEQYF TGTGCCAGCAGTGTATTAGCGGGAGTCTACGAGCAGTACTTC
NA TRBJ2-7 TRBD2 TRBV5-1 CASSSRLAGGTPSYEQYF TGCGCCAGCAGCTCAAGACTAGCGGGAGGCACCCCCTCCTACGAGCAGTACTTC
NA TRBJ1-5 TRBD1 TRBV10-2 CASSAYRQGVSNQPQHF TGCGCCAGCAGCGCTTACCGACAGGGGGTGAGCAATCAGCCCCAGCATTTT
NA TRBJ2-1 TRBD2 TRBV27 CASSPPSMAGGHEQFF TGTGCCAGCAGTCCGCCTTCTATGGCGGGAGGGCATGAGCAGTTCTTC
NA TRBJ1-3 NA TRBV30 CAWTGIAGNTIYF TGTGCCTGGACCGGGATTGCGGGAAACACCATATATTTT
NA TRBJ1-1 TRBD1 TRBV7-9 CASSPRTGGNTEAFF TGTGCCAGCAGCCCGCGGACAGGGGGAAACACTGAAGCTTTCTTT
NA TRBJ1-6 NA TRBV2 CASRLSSVSPLHF TGTGCCAGCAGACTGAGCTCGGTTTCACCCCTCCACTTT
NA TRBJ1-5 NA TRBV2 CASSVYSNQPQHF TGTGCCAGCAGCGTTTATAGCAATCAGCCCCAGCATTTT
NA TRBJ1-2 TRBD1 TRBV7-6 CASSPGTDGYTF TGTGCCAGCAGCCCAGGGACAGATGGCTACACCTTC
NA TRBJ2-7 TRBD2 TRBV5-4 CASSREGAGRYEQYF TGTGCCAGCAGCCGGGAGGGAGCTGGACGTTACGAGCAGTACTTC
NA TRBJ1-2 TRBD1 TRBV5-1 CASRETGGRGYTF TGCGCCAGCAGAGAGACAGGGGGTCGGGGCTACACCTTC
NA TRBJ1-6 TRBD1 TRBV18 CASQGQNNSPLHF TGTGCCAGCCAGGGACAGAATAATTCACCCCTCCACTTT
NA TRBJ2-1 TRBD1 TRBV27 CASSLDRYNEQFF TGTGCCAGCAGTCTGGACAGGTACAATGAGCAGTTCTTC
NA TRBJ1-1 NA TRBV18 CASSPDRFEAFF TGTGCCAGCTCACCAGATCGGTTCGAAGCTTTCTTT
NA TRBJ2-1 NA TRBV9 CASSVGPDNYNEQFF TGTGCCAGCAGCGTAGGACCGGACAACTACAATGAGCAGTTCTTC
NA TRBJ1-2 TRBD1 TRBV5-6 CASSLTGGLLTNYGYTF TGTGCCAGCAGCTTGACAGGGGGCTTACTGACTAACTATGGCTACACCTTC
once TRBJ1-2 TRBD1 TRBV28 CASSFRTGGYTF TGTGCCAGCAGTTTTCGGACAGGCGGCTACACCTTC
NA TRBJ2-1 TRBD2 TRBV24-1 CATSDPGLAGGNEQFF TGTGCCACCAGTGATCCCGGACTAGCGGGAGGCAATGAGCAGTTCTTC
NA TRBJ2-7 NA TRBV19 CASTPGGEIYEQYF TGTGCCAGTACCCCTGGCGGGGAAATCTACGAGCAGTACTTC
NA TRBJ2-5 TRBD2 TRBV4-3 CASSTSLAGEETQYF TGCGCCAGCAGCACATCACTAGCGGGAGAAGAGACCCAGTACTTC
NA TRBJ2-1 NA TRBV7-2 CASSSRRGSSYNEQFF TGTGCCAGCAGCTCGCGTCGGGGGAGCTCCTACAATGAGCAGTTCTTC
NA TRBJ1-5 NA TRBV30 CAWTGGGDQPQHF TGTGCCTGGACAGGTGGAGGGGATCAGCCCCAGCATTTT
NA TRBJ1-4 NA TRBV11-2 CASSSKRGGGASEKLFF TGTGCCAGCAGCTCCAAACGGGGAGGTGGTGCCTCTGAAAAACTGTTTTTT
few TRBJ1-1 TRBD1 TRBV7-2 CASLQGMNTEAFF TGTGCCAGCCTACAGGGGATGAACACTGAAGCTTTCTTT
NA TRBJ2-1 NA TRBV3-1/TRBV3-2 CASSPPGFSYNEQFF TGTGCCAGCAGCCCCCCCGGGTTCTCCTACAATGAGCAGTTCTTC
NA TRBJ2-3 NA TRBV10-3 CAISVGGSDTDTQYF TGTGCCATCAGTGTTGGAGGGAGCGACACAGATACGCAGTATTTT
NA TRBJ1-2 TRBD1 TRBV9 CASSEGQGYYGYTF TGTGCCAGCAGCGAGGGACAGGGGTACTATGGCTACACCTTC
once TRBJ2-3 NA TRBV5-1 CASSLGGSTDTQYF TGCGCCAGCAGCTTGGGTGGCAGCACAGATACGCAGTATTTT